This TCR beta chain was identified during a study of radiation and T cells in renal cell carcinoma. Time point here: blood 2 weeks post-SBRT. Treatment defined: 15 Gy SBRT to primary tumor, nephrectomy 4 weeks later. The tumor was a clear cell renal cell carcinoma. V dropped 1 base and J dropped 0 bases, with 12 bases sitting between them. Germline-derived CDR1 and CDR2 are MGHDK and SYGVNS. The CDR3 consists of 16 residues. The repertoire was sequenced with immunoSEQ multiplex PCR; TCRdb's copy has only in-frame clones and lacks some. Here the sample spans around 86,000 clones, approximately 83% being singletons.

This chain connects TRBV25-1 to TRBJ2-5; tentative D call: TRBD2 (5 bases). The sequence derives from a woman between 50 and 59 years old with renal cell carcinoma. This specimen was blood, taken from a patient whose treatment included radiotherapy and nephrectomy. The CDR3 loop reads CASSEWSGEYQETQYF. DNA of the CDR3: TGTGCCAGCAGTGAATGGAGCGGAGAGTACCAAGAGACCCAGTACTTC.